These T cell receptor beta chains were read from a single sample in a study of graft-versus-host responses after intestinal transplantation. Their specific antigens are unknown. TCRdb's copy holds only in-frame clones and misses some; the assay was immunoSEQ multiplex PCR. This table holds tens of thousands of clones, around 85% found once. The starting material was unstimulated CD8+ T cells sorted from spleen or lymph node cells, obtained before intestinal transplant. The receptor set was obtained from a human donor who received an intestinal transplant. CDR3s include the opening cysteine and the closing phenylalanine or tryptophan. The order of the fields is J gene, D gene, clone size, V gene, CDR3 DNA, CDR3 protein. The D gene is left open where the match is weak. Expanded clones get a size class; other rows say once, few or many, or leave the size out.

TRBJ2-7	NA	many	TRBV7-9	TGTGCCAGCAGCTTTGGGGTCGGGAGTTTCTACGAGCAGTACTTC	CASSFGVGSFYEQYF
TRBJ2-7	NA	NA	TRBV5-6	TGTGCCAGCAGCTCTATCTCCTACGAGCAGTACTTC	CASSSISYEQYF
TRBJ2-3	TRBD1	NA	TRBV5-4	TGTGCCAGCAGCTTTTTGACAGGGAGCACAGATACGCAGTATTTT	CASSFLTGSTDTQYF
TRBJ2-7	TRBD2	NA	TRBV19	TGTGCCAGTAGTACTCTAGCGGGAGAGGTCTACGAGCAGTACTTC	CASSTLAGEVYEQYF
TRBJ2-5	TRBD2	NA	TRBV10-3	TGTGCCATCAGAGGAACCGGGACTAGCGGGGAAGAGACCCAGTACTTC	CAIRGTGTSGEETQYF
TRBJ2-2	TRBD1	NA	TRBV13	TGTGCCAGCAGCACACCCCCGGGACAGGTATTGACCGGGGAGCTGTTTTTT	CASSTPPGQVLTGELFF
TRBJ2-7	NA	NA	TRBV6-5	TGTGCCAGCGGGAGCCGCTCCTACGAGCAGTACTTC	CASGSRSYEQYF
TRBJ1-2	NA	many	TRBV7-3	TGTGCCAGCAGCTTAACGATTCGGGGTCCTGGCTACACCTTC	CASSLTIRGPGYTF
TRBJ1-5	NA	NA	TRBV6-6	TGTGCCAGCAGTCGACCAGGGGATAGCAATCAGCCCCAGCATTTT	CASSRPGDSNQPQHF
TRBJ2-5	NA	NA	TRBV28	TGTGCCAGCAGTTTAAATGACTCCTGGGAGACCCAGTACTTC	CASSLNDSWETQYF
TRBJ2-1	NA	NA	TRBV2	TGTGCCAGCAGTGGGTCAGGTTCCAATGAGCAGTTCTTC	CASSGSGSNEQFF
TRBJ1-1	NA	NA	TRBV11-2	TGTGCCAGCAGCTTAAACCCCTGGGGGGGCACTGAAGCTTTCTTT	CASSLNPWGGTEAFF
TRBJ2-3	TRBD1	NA	TRBV4-1	TGCGCCAGCAGCCCGGGACAGGGGGGACCCACAGATACGCAGTATTTT	CASSPGQGGPTDTQYF
TRBJ2-7	NA	NA	TRBV5-1	TGCGCCAGCAGCTTAAAGGACAGTACCTACGAGCAGTACTTC	CASSLKDSTYEQYF
TRBJ2-2	NA	NA	TRBV5-6	TGTGCCAGCAGCTTGGGTCCCGTGGAGCTGTTTTTT	CASSLGPVELFF
TRBJ1-1	NA	NA	TRBV28	TGTGCCAGCAGTTTAGACGCGGTTAGTGGAGCTTTCTTT	CASSLDAVSGAFF
TRBJ2-1	TRBD2	NA	TRBV18	TGTGCCAGCTCGACAGCCCCGGGACTAGCGACAAACAATGAGCAGTTCTTC	CASSTAPGLATNNEQFF
TRBJ2-4	NA	NA	TRBV11-2	TGTGCCAGCAGCCCAAGGGGACTCGTTAAAAACATTCAGTACTTC	CASSPRGLVKNIQYF
TRBJ2-7	TRBD2	once	TRBV7-9	TGTGCCAGCAGCCAGGTAGCGGGAGTTAACGAGCAGTACTTC	CASSQVAGVNEQYF
TRBJ2-2	NA	NA	TRBV5-4	TGTGCCAGCAGCTTGGCCCTAACCGGGGAGCTGTTTTTT	CASSLALTGELFF
TRBJ1-1	NA	NA	TRBV9	TGTGCCAGCAGTCCTACAGGGCGTCGGACTGAAGCTTTCTTT	CASSPTGRRTEAFF
TRBJ2-5	TRBD2	NA	TRBV9	TGTGCCAGCAGCGTAGGAGGACTAGCCTTCCCCCCGGAGACCCAGTACTTC	CASSVGGLAFPPETQYF
TRBJ2-7	NA	NA	TRBV4-2	TGTGCCAGCAGCCAAGCCTCAGGGGAATTCCTCTACGAGCAGTACTTC	CASSQASGEFLYEQYF
TRBJ2-7	NA	NA	TRBV7-8	TGTGCCAGCAGCTCGCCAAGCGACGCCTACGAGCAGTACTTC	CASSSPSDAYEQYF
TRBJ2-7	NA	NA	TRBV5-1	TGCGCCAGCAGCTTGGACGGGTACGAGCAGTACTTC	CASSLDGYEQYF
TRBJ2-7	NA	NA	TRBV10-3	TGTGCCATCAGTGAGGGGCGGGAAAGCTCCTACGAGCAGTACTTC	CAISEGRESSYEQYF
TRBJ2-5	NA	NA	TRBV6-1	TGTGCCAGCAGCAGCGGGCGGGACCAAGAGACCCAGTACTTC	CASSSGRDQETQYF
TRBJ2-5	TRBD2	NA	TRBV5-1	TGCGCCAGCAGCTTGGGCGGGGGGATCGGCCAAGAGACCCAGTACTTC	CASSLGGGIGQETQYF
TRBJ1-6	TRBD1	NA	TRBV6-5	TGTGCCAGCAGTCCCTTCACAGGGGGATCTTCACCCCTCCACTTT	CASSPFTGGSSPLHF
TRBJ2-7	TRBD2	NA	TRBV14	TGTGCCAGCAGCCAAGGGCTAGCGGGCTCCTACGAGCAGTACTTC	CASSQGLAGSYEQYF
TRBJ1-1	NA	few	TRBV4-1	TGCGCCAGCAGCCGTGCGGGGGGCGTTGGCACTGAAGCTTTCTTT	CASSRAGGVGTEAFF
TRBJ2-7	NA	NA	TRBV10-3	TGTGCCATCAGTGAGGGAGACAGTTACGAGCAGTACTTC	CAISEGDSYEQYF
TRBJ1-4	NA	NA	TRBV28	TGTGCCAGCAGCGTTAGGGGAGGTGGGGAAAAACTGTTTTTT	CASSVRGGGEKLFF
TRBJ2-7	NA	few	TRBV10-1	TGCGCCAGCAGTGAGTCGAGACAGAACCACGAGCAGTACTTC	CASSESRQNHEQYF
TRBJ2-2	TRBD2	NA	TRBV30	TGTGCCTGGTCCAGCGGGGCATGGGCCGGGGAGCTGTTTTTT	CAWSSGAWAGELFF
TRBJ2-1	NA	NA	TRBV25-1	TGTGCCAGCAGGAGGGAGGGGGGCGGCTACAATGAGCAGTTCTTC	CASRREGGGYNEQFF
TRBJ2-1	NA	NA	TRBV5-1	TGCGCCAGCAGCTTGGACCTAGCGAGCTCCTACAATGAGCAGTTCTTC	CASSLDLASSYNEQFF
TRBJ1-6	NA	NA	TRBV27	TGTGCCAGCAGTCCTTCGCCCGGGAGGGAACCCCTCCACTTT	CASSPSPGREPLHF
TRBJ2-1	NA	few	TRBV11-3	TGTGCCAGCAGCTTGGAGCCCCCTTATGAGCAGTTCTTC	CASSLEPPYEQFF
TRBJ2-1	TRBD2	once	TRBV4-1	TGCGCCAGCAGCCAAGGACTAGCGGGAGGGCCCTTCAATGAGCAGTTCTTC	CASSQGLAGGPFNEQFF
TRBJ2-1	TRBD2	once	TRBV7-2	TGTGCCAGCAGCTTAGAAGCTAGCGGAAGCTCCTACAATGAGCAGTTCTTC	CASSLEASGSSYNEQFF
TRBJ2-5	NA	NA	TRBV7-8	TGTGCCAGCAGCTTCCTCCGGGACACACAAGAGACCCAGTACTTC	CASSFLRDTQETQYF
TRBJ2-3	TRBD2	few	TRBV5-6	TGTGCCAGCAGCCTAGGACTAGCCCCAGATACGCAGTATTTT	CASSLGLAPDTQYF
TRBJ2-5	TRBD2	NA	TRBV18	TGTGCCAGCTCACCGGGACTAGCGTGTGGCCAAGAGACCCAGTACTTC	CASSPGLACGQETQYF
TRBJ1-1	NA	NA	TRBV19	TGTGCCAGTAGTAAGCTCGGGGAGGGGTTGGGCACTGAAGCTTTCTTT	CASSKLGEGLGTEAFF
TRBJ1-2	NA	NA	TRBV27	TGTGCCAGCAGTTTATCGACGGGGGGCAACTATGGCTACACCTTC	CASSLSTGGNYGYTF
TRBJ1-5	NA	NA	TRBV7-9	TGTGCCAGCAGCTTAGATGGCTGGGGCTTAAATCAGCCCCAGCATTTT	CASSLDGWGLNQPQHF
TRBJ2-7	TRBD2	once	TRBV11-2	TGTGCCAGCAGCTCCCCCGGGACTAGCGCTTACGAGCAGTACTTC	CASSSPGTSAYEQYF
TRBJ2-5	NA	few	TRBV7-4	TGTGCCAGCAGTTCCCCGCTATGGCCGGGGCAAGAGACCCAGTACTTC	CASSSPLWPGQETQYF
TRBJ2-7	TRBD1	NA	TRBV6-1	TGTGCCAGCGTCGACAGGGCGGATGCATCCTACGAGCAGTACTTC	CASVDRADASYEQYF
TRBJ1-3	TRBD1	NA	TRBV19	TGTGCCAGTAGTATGGGACTCAACAGGGGGCCCGGAAACACCATATATTTT	CASSMGLNRGPGNTIYF
TRBJ2-2	TRBD2	medium-sized	TRBV19	TGTGCCAGTAGTGGGCTAGCGGCGAACACCGGGGAGCTGTTTTTT	CASSGLAANTGELFF
TRBJ2-3	NA	NA	TRBV14	TGTGCCAGCAGCCTTATAGCAACCGATACGCAGTATTTT	CASSLIATDTQYF
TRBJ2-1	TRBD2	NA	TRBV11-2	TGTGCCAGCAGCTTATGGGCTAGCGGGGGGAAAAGGGACTACAATGAGCAGTTCTTC	CASSLWASGGKRDYNEQFF
TRBJ1-2	TRBD1	once	TRBV15	TGTGCCACCAGCGGAAGCTGGGAAACAGGGGGAACGGGCTACACCTTC	CATSGSWETGGTGYTF
TRBJ2-2	NA	NA	TRBV6-5	TGTGCCAGCAGTTACGACGGAGCCACCGGGGAGCTGTTTTTT	CASSYDGATGELFF
TRBJ2-3	NA	NA	TRBV5-1	TGCGCCGGTCCTCACTCGGGTGACACAGATACGCAGTATTTT	CAGPHSGDTDTQYF
TRBJ2-5	TRBD2	NA	TRBV10-3	TGTGCCATCGGCTCAGTAGCGGGAGGGCCTCGGGAGACCCAGTACTTC	CAIGSVAGGPRETQYF
TRBJ1-6	NA	NA	TRBV11-2	TGTGCCAGCAGCTTAGATCCGAATTCACCCCTCCACTTT	CASSLDPNSPLHF
TRBJ2-2	NA	NA	TRBV27	TGTGCCAGCAGTCAGCCGTGGGCTGGCGAGCTGTTTTTT	CASSQPWAGELFF